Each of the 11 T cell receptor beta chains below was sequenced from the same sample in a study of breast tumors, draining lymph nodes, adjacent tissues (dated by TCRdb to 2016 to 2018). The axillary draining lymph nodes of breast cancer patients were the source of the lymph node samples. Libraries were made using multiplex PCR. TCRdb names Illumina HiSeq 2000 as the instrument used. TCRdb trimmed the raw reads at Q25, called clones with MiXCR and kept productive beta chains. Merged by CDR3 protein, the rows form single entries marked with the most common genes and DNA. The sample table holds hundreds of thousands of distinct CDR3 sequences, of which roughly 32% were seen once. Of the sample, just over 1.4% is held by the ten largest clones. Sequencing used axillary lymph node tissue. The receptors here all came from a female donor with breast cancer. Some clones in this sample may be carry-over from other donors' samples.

CDR3 coding DNA: TGTGCCAGCACCTCCTTACCCGGGATCGGCTATGGCTACACCTTC. It specifies CASTSLPGIGYGYTF. The chain uses TRBV6-2 or TRBV6-3 and TRBJ1-2; no clear D gene. The CDR3 runs to 15 residues. Looked up from germline, CDR1 is MNHEY and CDR2 is SVGEGT. V was cut by 7 bases and J by 4 bases, with 19 bases left in between.

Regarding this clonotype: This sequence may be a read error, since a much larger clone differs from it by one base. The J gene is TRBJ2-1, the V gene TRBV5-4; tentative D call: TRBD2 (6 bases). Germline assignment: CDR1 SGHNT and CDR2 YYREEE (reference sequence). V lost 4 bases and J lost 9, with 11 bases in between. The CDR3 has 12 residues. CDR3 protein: CASSVTSSEQFF. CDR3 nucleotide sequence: TGTGCCAGCAGCGTAACTAGCTCTGAGCAGTTCTTC. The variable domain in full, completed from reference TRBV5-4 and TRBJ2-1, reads ETGVTQSPTHLIKTRGQQVTLRCSSQSGHNTVSWYQQALGQGPQFIFQYYREEENGRGNFPPRFSGLQFPNYSSELNVNALELDDSALYLCASSVTSSEQFFGPGTRLTVL.

CDR3: CASSFAPRQGNTIYF. The CDR3 region has the DNA TGTGCCAGCAGCTTTGCCCCCCGACAGGGTAACACCATATATTTT. The V gene is TRBV11-3, the J gene TRBJ1-3, with 7 bases aligning to TRBD1. The CDR3 consists of 15 residues. The germline gives CDR1 SGHNT, CDR2 YENEEA. The ends lost 3 bases at V and 7 bases at J; junction bases unmatched: 9. Complete variable domain (other parts from reference TRBV11-3 and TRBJ1-3): EAGVVQSPRYKIIEKKQPVAFWCNPISGHNTLYWYLQNLGQGPELLIRYENEEAVDDSQLPKDRFSAERLKGVDSTLKIQPAELGDSAVYLCASSFAPRQGNTIYFGEGSWLTVV.

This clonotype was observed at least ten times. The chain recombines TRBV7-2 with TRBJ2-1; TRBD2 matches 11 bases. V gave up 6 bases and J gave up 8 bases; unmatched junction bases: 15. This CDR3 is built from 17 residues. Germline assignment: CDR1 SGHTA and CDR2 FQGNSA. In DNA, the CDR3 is TGTGCCAGCAGGATTGGGGGGGTTAGCGGGAGGGCCGATGAGCAGTTCTTC. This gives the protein CASRIGGVSGRADEQFF. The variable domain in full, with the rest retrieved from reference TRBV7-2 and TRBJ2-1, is GAGVSQSPSNKVTEKGKDVELRCDPISGHTALYWYRQSLGQGLEFLIYFQGNSAPDKSGLPSDRFSAERTGGSVSTLTIQRTQQEDSAVYLCASRIGGVSGRADEQFFGPGTRLTVL.

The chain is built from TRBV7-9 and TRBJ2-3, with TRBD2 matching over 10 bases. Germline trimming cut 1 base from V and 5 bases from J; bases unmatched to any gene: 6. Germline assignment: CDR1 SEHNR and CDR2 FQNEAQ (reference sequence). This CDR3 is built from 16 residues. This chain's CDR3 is CASSLVLAGGGDTQYF. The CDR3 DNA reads TGTGCCAGCAGCTTAGTATTAGCGGGAGGAGGAGATACGCAGTATTTT.

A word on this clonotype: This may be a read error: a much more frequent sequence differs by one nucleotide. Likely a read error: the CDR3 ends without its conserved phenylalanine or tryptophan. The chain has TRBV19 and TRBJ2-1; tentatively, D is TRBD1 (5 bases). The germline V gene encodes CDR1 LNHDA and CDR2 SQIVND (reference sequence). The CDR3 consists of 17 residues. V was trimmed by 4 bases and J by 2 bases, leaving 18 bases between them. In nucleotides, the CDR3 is TGTGCCAGTAGTACCCGCCCGGGCAGGGTGACCTACAATGAGCAGTTCCTC. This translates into CASSTRPGRVTYNEQFL.

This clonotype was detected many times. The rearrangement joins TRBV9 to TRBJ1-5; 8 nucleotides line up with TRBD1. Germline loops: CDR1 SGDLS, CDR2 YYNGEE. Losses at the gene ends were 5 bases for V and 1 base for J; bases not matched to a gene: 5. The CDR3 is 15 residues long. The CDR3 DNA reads TGTGCCAGCAGTTCAGGGGGCGGGAGCAATCAGCCCCAGCATTTT. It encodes CASSSGGGSNQPQHF.

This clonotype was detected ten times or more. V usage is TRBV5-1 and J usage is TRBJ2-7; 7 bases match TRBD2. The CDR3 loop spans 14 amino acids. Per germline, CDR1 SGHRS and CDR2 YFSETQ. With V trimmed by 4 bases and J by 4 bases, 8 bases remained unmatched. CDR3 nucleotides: TGCGCCAGCAGCCGAGGGTCTAGCGGATACGAGCAGTACTTC. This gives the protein CASSRGSSGYEQYF. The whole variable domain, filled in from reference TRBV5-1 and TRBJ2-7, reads KAGVTQTPRYLIKTRGQQVTLSCSPISGHRSVSWYQQTPGQGLQFLFEYFSETQRNKGNFPGRFSGRQFSNSRSEMNVSTLELGDSALYLCASSRGSSGYEQYFGPGTRLTVT.

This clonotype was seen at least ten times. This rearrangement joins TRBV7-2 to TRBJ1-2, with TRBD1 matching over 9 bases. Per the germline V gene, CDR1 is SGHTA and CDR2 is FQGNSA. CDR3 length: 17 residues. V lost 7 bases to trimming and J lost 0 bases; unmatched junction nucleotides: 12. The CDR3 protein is CASNQARQGVTNYGYTF. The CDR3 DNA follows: TGTGCCAGCAACCAAGCGAGACAGGGGGTTACTAACTATGGCTACACCTTC. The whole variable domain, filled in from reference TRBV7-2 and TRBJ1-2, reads GAGVSQSPSNKVTEKGKDVELRCDPISGHTALYWYRQSLGQGLEFLIYFQGNSAPDKSGLPSDRFSAERTGGSVSTLTIQRTQQEDSAVYLCASNQARQGVTNYGYTFGSGTRLTVV.

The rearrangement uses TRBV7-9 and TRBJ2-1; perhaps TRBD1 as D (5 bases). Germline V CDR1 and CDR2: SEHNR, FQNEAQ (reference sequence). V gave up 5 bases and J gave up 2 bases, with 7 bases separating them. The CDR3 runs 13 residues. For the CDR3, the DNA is TGTGCCAGCAGCCCGACAGCCTACAATGAGCAGTTCTTC. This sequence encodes CASSPTAYNEQFF.

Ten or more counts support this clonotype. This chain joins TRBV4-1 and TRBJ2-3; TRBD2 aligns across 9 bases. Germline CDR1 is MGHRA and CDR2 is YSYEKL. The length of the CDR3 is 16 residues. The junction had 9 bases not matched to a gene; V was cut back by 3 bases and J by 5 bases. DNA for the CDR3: TGCGCCAGCAGCCACCGACTAGCGGACCCAGGAGATACGCAGTATTTT. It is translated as CASSHRLADPGDTQYF.